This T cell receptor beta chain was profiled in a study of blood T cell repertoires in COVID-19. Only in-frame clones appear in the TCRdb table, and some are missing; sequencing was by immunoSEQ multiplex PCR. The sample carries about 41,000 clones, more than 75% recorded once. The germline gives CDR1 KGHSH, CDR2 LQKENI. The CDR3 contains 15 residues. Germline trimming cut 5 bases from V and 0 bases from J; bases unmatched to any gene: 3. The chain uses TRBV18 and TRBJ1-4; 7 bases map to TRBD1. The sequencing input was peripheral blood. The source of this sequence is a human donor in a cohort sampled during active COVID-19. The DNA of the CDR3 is TGTGCCAGCTCAGCAACAGGGGCAACTAATGAAAAACTGTTTTTT. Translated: CASSATGATNEKLFF. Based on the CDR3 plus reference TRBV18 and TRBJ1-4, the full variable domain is NAGVMQNPRHLVRRRGQEARLRCSPMKGHSHVYWYRQLPEEGLKFMVYLQKENIIDESGMPKERFSAEFPKEGPSILRIQQVVRGDSAAYFCASSATGATNEKLFFGSGTQLSVL.